This TCR beta chain was recorded in a study of OX40 agonist ivuxolimab in advanced cancers. Turning to the study itself: Patients received the agonistic anti-OX40 (CD134) antibody ivuxolimab. The study gave patients intravenous ivuxolimab at 0.01 to 10 mg/kg every 2 weeks.

The CDR3 contains 10 residues. Deletions cut 8 bases from V and 5 bases from J, with 7 bases between. Per germline, CDR1 MGHDK and CDR2 SYGVNS. Data came from immunoSEQ multiplex PCR; TCRdb stores just in-frame clones and leaves some out. The sample yields tens of thousands of clones, roughly nine tenths seen once. A note on this clone: Its specificity is not known.

Notes on the study in general: At 0.1 to 3.0 mg/kg and by week 6, CD4+ and CD8+ T cells in the blood had expanded clonally. The average count of expanded clones was higher among CD8+ T cells than among CD4+.

The chain carries TRBV25-1 and TRBJ2-7, with no clear D. This receptor was identified in an adult with an advanced solid tumor such as melanoma, head and neck, liver or kidney cancer. The sample was CD4+ or CD8+ T cells sorted from blood, taken in a trial of the OX40 agonist ivuxolimab. CDR3 region: CASPRDEQYF. CDR3 coding DNA: TGTGCCAGCCCAAGAGACGAGCAGTACTTC.